These 30 T cell receptor beta chains originate from one sample sequenced in a study of tumor-infiltrating lymphocytes in primary liver carcinoma. Co-extraction of both nucleic acids (RNA and DNA) used about 20-34 mg of unsorted bulk tissue. The researchers produced TCR beta cDNA from approximately 460 ng total RNA with a constant-region primer. Three nested multiplex PCR rounds, a slightly modified ARM-PCR, produced the libraries for TCR beta. Rounds one and two of PCR, each of 9 to 11 cycles, were primed with TRBV1-TRBV30 forward primers and a C-beta reverse primer. Using its own MiXCR run on the multiplex PCR reads, TCRdb lists one record per CDR3 protein. Among around 100,000 distinct CDR3 sequences listed, about three quarters were seen once. Sequencing input: liver tumor tissue from sampling region 5. Subset reported: tumor region T5, tumor centre. All receptors come from a woman in her sixties or seventies with primary liver carcinoma and hepatitis B virus infection.

A few counts support this clonotype. V gene TRBV11-2 combines with J gene TRBJ2-1; 9 bases align to TRBD2. Germline V gene lookup returns CDR1 SGHAT and CDR2 FQNNGV. CDR3 length: 17 amino acids. Germline trimming cut 7 bases from V and 8 bases from J; bases unmatched to any gene: 18. CDR3 sequence: CASNRRLAGGPGDEQFF. The CDR3 nucleotides are TGTGCCAGCAACAGGAGATTGGCGGGAGGGCCGGGGGATGAGCAGTTCTTC.

The chain joins TRBV15 to TRBJ2-7; D not certain. The germline V gene has CDR1 LNHNV and CDR2 YYDKDF (reference sequence). This CDR3 spans 15 amino acids. The V gene lost 3 bases and the J gene lost 3 bases, with 15 bases spanning the gap. CDR3 in DNA: TGTGCCACCAGCAGCGCCATTGTTGGGATCTACGAGCAGTACTTC. Amino acids: CATSSAIVGIYEQYF.

About this clonotype: Mismatch with germline at one junction end may stem from a read error. The chain links TRBV6-2 or TRBV6-3 to TRBJ1-1; TRBD1 matches at 8 bases. The germline V gene encodes CDR1 MNHEY and CDR2 SVGEGT. The CDR3 totals 15 residues. The CDR3 sequence: CASSPWNRGFTEAFF. Here the CDR3 DNA reads TGCGCCAGCAGTCCCTGGAACAGGGGGTTCACTGAAGCTTTCTTT.

The table lists this clonotype with a few counts. The V gene is TRBV5-1, the J gene TRBJ2-2, with D uncertain. The V end lost 1 base, the J end lost 1 base, and 8 bases lay between the germline ends. This CDR3 has 15 amino acids. The germline V gene encodes CDR1 SGHRS and CDR2 YFSETQ. The CDR3 loop is CASSLRFQNTGELFF. The DNA of the CDR3 is TGCGCCAGCAGCTTGCGTTTCCAGAACACCGGGGAGCTGTTTTTT.

This clonotype was seen only a few times. This chain links TRBV28 with TRBJ2-5; 16 bases are a match to TRBD2. The CDR3 runs 17 residues. Per the germline V gene, CDR1 is MDHEN and CDR2 is SYDVKM. The V segment lost 3 bases and the J segment 5 bases; nucleotides outside the gene matches: 6. The CDR3 nucleotides are TGTGCCAGCAGTTTTTCGGGACTAGCGGGAGGGGGGGAGACCCAGTACTTC. It translates to CASSFSGLAGGGETQYF.

A note on this clonotype: The junction and the germline gene differ at one end; a read error may be behind it. The chain recombines TRBV12-3 or TRBV12-4 with TRBJ2-1; the match to TRBD2 covers 7 bases. CDR3 length: 18 amino acids. The CDR3 DNA reads TGTGCCAGCAGTTTGGAGCGGGATGGCCTCCGATCCTACAATGAACAGTTCTTC. Translated, it gives CASSLERDGLRSYNEQFF.

This chain joins TRBV19 and TRBJ2-1; D is possibly TRBD2 (5 bases). Germline V gene sequence: CDR1 LNHDA, CDR2 SQIVND (reference sequence). CDR3 length: 17 amino acids. The V and J ends lost 5 bases and 4 bases respectively, with 21 bases between them. CDR3 in amino acids: CASSVRQMASWYNEQFF. DNA of the CDR3: TGTGCCAGTAGTGTTCGACAAATGGCTAGCTGGTACAATGAGCAGTTCTTC.

The genes are TRBV19 and TRBJ1-1, with 9 positions matching TRBD1. The length of the CDR3 is 13 residues. Germline CDR1 and CDR2: LNHDA and SQIVND (reference sequence). V trimming: 3 bases; J trimming: 7 bases; junction bases outside the gene matches: 3. The CDR3 DNA reads as TGTGCCAGTAGTATCCGGGACAGGGATGAAGCTTTCTTT. Encoded protein: CASSIRDRDEAFF.

The V and J genes are TRBV7-9 and TRBJ2-2; the D is unclear. This CDR3 spans 11 amino acids. CDR1 SEHNR and CDR2 FQNEAQ come from the germline V gene (reference sequence). The V and J ends lost 4 bases and 10 bases respectively, with 7 bases between them. This CDR3 is CASSSTMELFF. The DNA for the CDR3 is TGTGCCAGCAGCTCCACCATGGAGCTGTTTTTT.

Comment on this clonotype: The conserved phenylalanine or tryptophan is not found at the CDR3 terminus, so this likely reflects a read error. The chain joins TRBV11-3 to TRBJ2-1; 8 nucleotides line up with TRBD2. CDR1 is SGHNT and CDR2 is YENEEA in the germline V gene. The CDR3 totals 14 residues. CDR3 loop: CAISLSGSTNEQFS. CDR3 bases: TGTGCCATCAGCTTAAGCGGGAGCACTAATGAGCAGTTCTCC.

For this clonotype: A much larger clone differs from this one at a single base, so this may be a read error. It is unclear where the CDR3 begins or ends on the DNA, so no DNA is shown, and the CDR3 is as TCRdb lists it. J is TRBJ2-6 and V is TRBV6-2 or TRBV6-3; the table's D call of TRBD1 was not tested on the DNA. The CDR3 length is 15 residues, termini included. The V gene's germline CDR1 is MNHEY and CDR2 SVGEGT. The CDR3 sequence: CASFGGGSGANVLSF.

The chain combines TRBV11-2 with TRBJ2-3, with 9 bases aligning to TRBD2. Germline V gene data show CDR1 as SGHAT and CDR2 as FQNNGV. The CDR3 is 15 residues long. The CDR3, as DNA: TGTGTCAGTAGCCCTGTACTAGCGGGCCCAGATACGCAGTATTTT. Amino acid sequence: CVSSPVLAGPDTQYF.

This chain links TRBV11-2 with TRBJ2-7, with no clear D. Trimming shortened V by 10 bases and J by 2 bases, and 21 bases separated the two germline ends. Germline assignment: CDR1 SGHAT and CDR2 FQNNGV. The CDR3 totals 15 residues. CDR3 loop: CATNGKGSLAYEQYF. The CDR3 DNA sequence: TGTGCCACAAATGGGAAAGGGTCACTTGCCTACGAGCAGTACTTC.

This clonotype was counted a single time. No conserved phenylalanine or tryptophan ends this CDR3, so it is likely a read error. V gene TRBV7-9 combines with J gene TRBJ2-5, with unresolved D. CDR1 is SEHNR, CDR2 FQNEAQ, per germline (reference sequence). The CDR3 extends over 14 amino acids. The CDR3 nucleotides are TGTCCCAGCAGCTTAGATCGGCTTGAAGAGACCCAGTACTCC. Its translation is CPSSLDRLEETQYS.

As regards this clonotype: This may stem from a read error, because a much larger clone lies one nucleotide away. This chain uses TRBV6-1 with TRBJ2-1; 10 nucleotides line up with TRBD2. CDR3 length: 14 residues. The germline V gene has CDR1 MNHNS and CDR2 SASEGT. J lost 15 bases, V lost 2 bases, and 10 bases had no gene match. The CDR3 coding sequence is TGTGCCAGCAGTGAACATGGACTAGCGGACACGGGGTTCTTC. Residues: CASSEHGLADTGFF.

At least ten counts were recorded for this clonotype. V usage is TRBV4-1 and J usage is TRBJ2-7; no clear D. This CDR3 contains 10 residues. Germline V gene sequence: CDR1 MGHRA, CDR2 YSYEKL. V lost 10 bases and J lost 4, with 8 bases in between. CDR3 DNA: TGCGCCACTGGGGATTACGAGCAGTACTTC. Translated, it gives CATGDYEQYF.

In this sample, this clonotype turned up a few times. The chain uses TRBV5-1 and TRBJ1-6; 7 nucleotides align to TRBD1. The V gene end was trimmed by 0 bases and the J gene end by 7 bases; junction bases not matched to a gene: 4. This CDR3 contains 15 residues. Germline CDR1 reads SGHRS; CDR2 reads YFSETQ. CDR3 amino acids: CASSLGTGRNSPLHF. In DNA form, the CDR3 reads TGCGCCAGCAGCTTGGGGACAGGACGAAATTCACCCCTCCACTTT. Based on the CDR3 plus reference TRBV5-1 and TRBJ1-6, the full variable domain is KAGVTQTPRYLIKTRGQQVTLSCSPISGHRSVSWYQQTPGQGLQFLFEYFSETQRNKGNFPGRFSGRQFSNSRSEMNVSTLELGDSALYLCASSLGTGRNSPLHFGNGTRLTVT.

The V gene is TRBV11-2, the J gene TRBJ2-1, with 7 bases lining up with TRBD2. This CDR3 is built from 17 residues. CDR1 and CDR2 from the germline V gene are SGHAT and FQNNGV. Unmatched junction bases numbered 18, after V lost 5 bases and J lost 8 bases. The DNA of the CDR3 is TGTGCCAGCAGCATGAGACTAGTGGGAGGGCCGGTGGATGAGCAGTTCTTC. Residues: CASSMRLVGGPVDEQFF.

Note on this clonotype: A read error may account for a junction end that differs from germline. The chain recombines TRBV6-6 with TRBJ2-7, with 10 nucleotides matching TRBD1. CDR3 length: 15 residues. Germline CDR1 MNHNY, CDR2 SVGAGI (reference sequence). Here the CDR3 DNA reads TGTGCCAGCAGTTACACAGGGACAGGGGACTACGTGCAGTACTTC. This sequence encodes CASSYTGTGDYVQYF.

To note about this clonotype: One base away lies a much larger clone, so this may be a sequencing read error. The V call is TRBV5-4, the J call TRBJ2-7; TRBD2 is a possible D gene (6 bases). CDR3 size: 15 residues. In germline, CDR1 is SGHNT, CDR2 YYREEE (reference sequence). The ends were cut back, 4 bases at V and 3 bases at J, with 17 bases in the middle. The CDR3 spells CASSPGGVEHYEQYF. For the CDR3, the DNA is TGTGCCAGCAGCCCAGGAGGGGTGGAGCACTACGAGCAGTACTTC.

In regard to this clonotype: Mismatch with germline at one junction end may stem from a read error. This sequence joins TRBV29-1 and TRBJ2-2, with D perhaps matching TRBD1 (6 bases). Germline V CDR1 and CDR2: SQVTM, ANQGSEA. This CDR3 comprises 13 residues. The CDR3: CSSRTEETGELFF. CDR3 DNA: TGTAGCTCTCGGACAGAGGAGACCGGGGAGCTGTTTTTT.

The genes are TRBV29-1 and TRBJ2-5, with 8 bases identical to TRBD2. From germline, CDR1 is SQVTM and CDR2 ANQGSEA. The CDR3 spans 12 residues. J lost 5 bases, V lost 7 bases, and 6 bases had no gene match. DNA for the CDR3: TGCAGCGGAGCGGAGCGGGAGGAGACCCAGTACTTC. This sequence encodes CSGAEREETQYF.

About this clonotype: The CDR3 ends on some other residue instead of the conserved phenylalanine or tryptophan, so this is likely a read error. The V call is TRBV11-3, the J call TRBJ1-1; tentatively, D is TRBD1 (6 bases). The CDR3 is 14 residues long. The V gene's germline CDR1 is SGHNT and CDR2 YENEEA. Written as DNA, the CDR3 is TGTGCCAGCAGCCAGGACAGCTTGAACATTGAAGCTTTCCTT. Amino acids: CASSQDSLNIEAFL.

The CDR3 loop is CATSDSRFGTGAGYTF. The CDR3 DNA reads as TGTGCCACCAGTGATTCCCGATTCGGGACAGGGGCTGGCTACACCTTC. This rearrangement joins TRBV24-1 to TRBJ1-2, with 10 bases fitting TRBD1. The CDR3 runs to 16 residues. Per the germline V gene, CDR1 is KGHDR and CDR2 is SFDVKD. After removal of 2 bases from V and 7 bases from J, the junction contained 9 bases not matched to a gene.

The chain recombines TRBV28 with TRBJ2-1; 8 bases align to TRBD2. Germline CDR1 is MDHEN and CDR2 is SYDVKM. This CDR3 is built from 15 residues. V lost 6 bases, J lost 6 bases, and 10 bases stayed unmatched. CDR3 loop: CASSRTSWETNEQFF. CDR3 bases: TGTGCCAGCAGCCGGACTAGCTGGGAGACCAATGAGCAGTTCTTC.

The rearrangement uses TRBV29-1 and TRBJ2-2; D not certain. The CDR3 is 13 residues long. CDR1 is SQVTM, CDR2 ANQGSEA, per germline. V was cut by 4 bases and J by 6 bases, with 12 bases left in between. The CDR3 DNA is TGCAGCGTTGCCGTGGCCCCGGCCGGGGAGCTGTTTTTT. Translating it yields CSVAVAPAGELFF.

Note on this clonotype: A read error may explain this, as a much larger clone is one base away. The chain is built from TRBV7-9 and TRBJ2-2, with 10 bases fitting TRBD2. The CDR3 is 18 residues long. CDR1 and CDR2 from the germline V gene are SEHNR and FQNEAQ (reference sequence). The CDR3 DNA reads TGTGCCAGCTGCTTTTCCCTAGCGGGAGTTGAAAACACCGGGGAGCTGTTTTTT. It yields the protein CASCFSLAGVENTGELFF.

As for this clonotype: A much more abundant neighbour one base away suggests this may be a read error. The J gene is TRBJ1-2, the V gene TRBV12-3 or TRBV12-4, with D tentatively TRBD1 (6 bases). Trimming cost V 3 bases and J 7 bases, with 12 bases left between them. The length of the CDR3 is 13 residues. The CDR3 spells CASSFGQGTGYTF. The CDR3, as DNA: TGTGCCAGCAGTTTCGGGCAGGGGACTGGCTACACCTTC.

V and J are TRBV11-2 and TRBJ2-3; D possibly corresponds to TRBD2 (5 bases). This CDR3 is built from 15 residues. Between the trimmed V and J ends, which lost 5 bases and 9 bases, there was a span of 21 bases. Germline CDR1 is SGHAT and CDR2 is FQNNGV. The CDR3 loop is CASSPQRECLDTQYF. DNA of the CDR3: TGTGCCAGCAGCCCACAGAGGGAGTGCTTAGACACGCAGTATTTT.

The genes are TRBV5-8 and TRBJ2-1, with 13 bases that match TRBD2. There are 16 residues in the CDR3. Trimming at V came to 3 bases and at J to 4 bases, leaving 4 bases not matched to a gene. Germline CDR1 and CDR2: SGHTS and YDEGEE. The CDR3 sequence: CASSSGLAGLYNEQFF. Written as DNA, the CDR3 is TGTGCCAGCAGCTCGGGACTAGCGGGATTATACAATGAGCAGTTCTTC. Drawing the rest from reference TRBV5-8 and TRBJ2-1, the complete variable domain is EAGVTQSPTHLIKTRGQQATLRCSPISGHTSVYWYQQALGLGLQFLLWYDEGEERNRGNFPPRFSGRQFPNYSSELNVNALELEDSALYLCASSSGLAGLYNEQFFGPGTRLTVL.